The clone carrying this TCR beta chain was observed many times. Its antigen is not known. This sample is part of a study of spatial heterogeneity in lung cancer. Overall study context: At a median of roughly 2 years after resection, follow-up PBMC samples were sequenced when available. On average, each unique TCR and UMI combination appeared more than ten times in raw reads. The study's findings and limits: Blood showed ubiquitous tumor TCRs more often at resection than at routine follow-up.

MiXCR, applied by TCRdb to the 5' RACE reads, yields one record per CDR3 protein. The sample includes roughly 34,000 distinct CDR3 sequences, more than 6.5% of them seen just once. Specified time point: blood at routine non-recurrence follow-up after resection. Germline values: CDR1 GTSNPN, CDR2 SVGIG (reference sequence). The germline V and J ends were trimmed by 3 bases and 0 bases, with 11 bases remaining between them. The CDR3 sequence is 15 residues long. Sequences were derived from PBMCs, sampled at follow-up. The rearrangement joins TRBV30 to TRBJ2-2, with D perhaps matching TRBD1 or TRBD2 (5 bases each). The sequence derives from a male donor with early-stage non-small cell lung cancer. The CDR3 here is CAWRVGASNTGELFF. CDR3 DNA sequence: TGTGCCTGGAGGGTCGGGGCCTCGAACACCGGGGAGCTGTTTTTT.